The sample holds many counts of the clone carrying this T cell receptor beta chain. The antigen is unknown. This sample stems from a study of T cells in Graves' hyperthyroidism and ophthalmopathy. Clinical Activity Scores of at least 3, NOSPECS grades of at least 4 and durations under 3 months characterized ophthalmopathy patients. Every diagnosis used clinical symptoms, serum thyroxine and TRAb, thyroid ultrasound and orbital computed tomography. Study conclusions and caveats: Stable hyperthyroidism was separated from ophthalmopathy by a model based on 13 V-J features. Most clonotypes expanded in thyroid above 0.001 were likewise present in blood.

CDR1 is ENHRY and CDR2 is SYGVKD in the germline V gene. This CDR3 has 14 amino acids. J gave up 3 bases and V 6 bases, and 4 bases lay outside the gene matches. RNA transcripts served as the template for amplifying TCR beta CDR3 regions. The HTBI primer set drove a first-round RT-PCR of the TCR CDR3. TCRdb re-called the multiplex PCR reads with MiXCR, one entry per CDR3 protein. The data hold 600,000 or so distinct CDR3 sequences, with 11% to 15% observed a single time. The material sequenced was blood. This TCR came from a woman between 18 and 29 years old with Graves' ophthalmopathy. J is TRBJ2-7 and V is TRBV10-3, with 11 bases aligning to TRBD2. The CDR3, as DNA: TGTGCCATCAGCCCGGGACTAGCGGACTACGAGCAGTACTTC. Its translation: CAISPGLADYEQYF.